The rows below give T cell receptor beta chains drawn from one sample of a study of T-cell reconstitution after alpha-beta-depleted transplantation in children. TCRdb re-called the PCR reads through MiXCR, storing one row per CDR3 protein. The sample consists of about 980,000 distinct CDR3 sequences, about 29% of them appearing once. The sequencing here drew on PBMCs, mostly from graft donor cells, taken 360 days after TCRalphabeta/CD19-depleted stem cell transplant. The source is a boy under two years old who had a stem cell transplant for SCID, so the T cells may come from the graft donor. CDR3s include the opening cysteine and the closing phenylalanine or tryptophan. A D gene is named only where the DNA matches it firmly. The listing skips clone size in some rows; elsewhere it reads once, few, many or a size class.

TGTGCCAGCAGCCAAGATTCGGGAGTTCGGAACACCGGGGAGCTGTTTTTT | CASSQDSGVRNTGELFF | TRBJ2-2 | NA | NA | TRBV4-2
TGTGCCACTACGGTCGCGGGGGGGCGCGAACAAGAGACCCGGTACTTC | CATTVAGGREQETRYF | TRBJ2-5 | TRBD2 | once | TRBV12-3/TRBV12-4
TGCGCCAGCAGATACAACTCCTATGGCTACACCTTC | CASRYNSYGYTF | TRBJ1-2 | NA | once | TRBV5-1
TGCAGCGTTGAGGCACCTAGGGAAGCTTTCTTT | CSVEAPREAFF | TRBJ1-1 | NA | few | TRBV29-1
TGTGCCAGCAGTTTGGGCTCGCTTCACAATGAGCAGTTCTTC | CASSLGSLHNEQFF | TRBJ2-1 | NA | NA | TRBV12-3/TRBV12-4
TGTGCCACCTCGACAGGGAACCAAGAGACCCAGTACTTC | CATSTGNQETQYF | TRBJ2-5 | TRBD1 | NA | TRBV10-3
TGTGCCAGCAGCGTTATGGGCTCTGGGGCCAACGTCCTGACTTTC | CASSVMGSGANVLTF | TRBJ2-6 | NA | few | TRBV9
TGTGCCAGCAGTATCACAGCTAACTATGGCTACACCTTC | CASSITANYGYTF | TRBJ1-2 | NA | NA | TRBV27
TGCAGTGCTAGATACGCGGGCAGATTCTACGAGCAGTACTTC | CSARYAGRFYEQYF | TRBJ2-7 | NA | NA | TRBV20-1
TGCGCCAGCAGCGAAAAAACCTTGAACACCGGGGAGCTGTTTTTT | CASSEKTLNTGELFF | TRBJ2-2 | NA | few | TRBV10-1
TGTGCCAGTAGTCCCCTCGGACTCACGTCCAATGAGCAGTTCTTC | CASSPLGLTSNEQFF | TRBJ2-1 | NA | NA | TRBV19
TGTGCCAGCAGTTACTCGAGGGGACAGGTCTATAGCAATCAGCCCCAGCATTTT | CASSYSRGQVYSNQPQHF | TRBJ1-5 | TRBD1 | NA | TRBV6-5
TGTGCCAGCAGCCAAGAACACAGAGTGAACACTGAAGCTTTCTTT | CASSQEHRVNTEAFF | TRBJ1-1 | NA | few | TRBV4-2
TGCAGTGCTCTAGTTCGGGGATTGGAGACCCAGTACTTC | CSALVRGLETQYF | TRBJ2-5 | NA | few | TRBV20-1
TGCAGTGCTAGGCTTCCCCAGCGGAACTCTGAAGCTTTCTTT | CSARLPQRNSEAFF | TRBJ1-1 | NA | NA | TRBV20-1
TGCAGTGCTACTTTACCGGGCTTCGTAGCCACAGATACGCAGTATTTT | CSATLPGFVATDTQYF | TRBJ2-3 | NA | few | TRBV20-1
TGTGCCAGCAGCCAACGGCCGGGACTAGCGGGGGGCCCGTACCAAGAGACCCAGTACTTC | CASSQRPGLAGGPYQETQYF | TRBJ2-5 | TRBD2 | few | TRBV11-2
TGTGCCAGCAGCTTAGCCCTTAGCGGGGGGGTCTCCTACAATGAGCAGTTCTTC | CASSLALSGGVSYNEQFF | TRBJ2-1 | TRBD2 | NA | TRBV7-2
TGTGCCACAGGGGCGAAAGGCTCACCCCTCCACTTT | CATGAKGSPLHF | TRBJ1-6 | NA | NA | TRBV12-3/TRBV12-4
TGTGCCAGCAGCGAAGGGTCGGTCACCGGGGAGCTGTTTTTT | CASSEGSVTGELFF | TRBJ2-2 | NA | few | TRBV2
TGTGCCAGCAGCGGAGGTTCTTGGATGGAGACCCAGTACTTC | CASSGGSWMETQYF | TRBJ2-5 | NA | NA | TRBV7-6
TGCAGCGTTGAGAAGGATTGGGACAGGGCAGGGGAAGCTTTCTTT | CSVEKDWDRAGEAFF | TRBJ1-1 | TRBD1 | few | TRBV29-1
TGTGCCAGCAGCTTAGCCCGGGGAGGCAAAAACATTCAGTACTTC | CASSLARGGKNIQYF | TRBJ2-4 | NA | NA | TRBV7-9
TGTGCCAGCAGCTTCGGGACAGGGAGGAATCAGCCCCAGCATTTT | CASSFGTGRNQPQHF | TRBJ1-5 | TRBD1 | once | TRBV7-9
TGCGCCAGCAGCCAAGTTCCGGACGGCCCCTACGAGCAGTACTTC | CASSQVPDGPYEQYF | TRBJ2-7 | NA | NA | TRBV4-1
TGTGCCAGCAGTGTCGCGGAGCGGGGGAACATTCAGTACTTC | CASSVAERGNIQYF | TRBJ2-4 | TRBD2 | NA | TRBV2
TGTGCTAGTGGTTTGGACCTTCTCCGGGACAGGTACACCGGGGAGCTGTTTTTT | CASGLDLLRDRYTGELFF | TRBJ2-2 | TRBD1 | NA | TRBV12-5
TGCGCCAGTTCGGTTTTACCGCCGCCCGGCACAGATACGCAGTATTTT | CASSVLPPPGTDTQYF | TRBJ2-3 | NA | few | TRBV4-1
TGTGCCAGCAGTTTACTCCCCGGACTAGCGAATACGCAGTATTTT | CASSLLPGLANTQYF | TRBJ2-3 | TRBD2 | NA | TRBV12-3/TRBV12-4
TGTGCCAGCAGCTTAGGTGTCGGGGAAGAGACCCAGTACTTC | CASSLGVGEETQYF | TRBJ2-5 | NA | NA | TRBV7-9
TGCAGCGTTGAAGATGTTAACACCGGGGAGCTGTTTTTT | CSVEDVNTGELFF | TRBJ2-2 | NA | few | TRBV29-1
TGTGCCAGCAGTTCCCTAAAGGTCTACGAGCAGTACTTC | CASSSLKVYEQYF | TRBJ2-7 | NA | once | TRBV6-5
TGTGCCACCAGCAGACAGGGCTCTGGGGCCAACGTCCTGACTTTC | CATSRQGSGANVLTF | TRBJ2-6 | NA | NA | TRBV15
TGTGCCAGCAGCGTAGTGGAAGGACAGGGAGGTGGCTACACCTTC | CASSVVEGQGGGYTF | TRBJ1-2 | TRBD1 | NA | TRBV9
TGTGCCAGCAGCTTACCCGGGGGCCGCGAGCAGTACTTC | CASSLPGGREQYF | TRBJ2-7 | NA | few | TRBV7-8
TGTGCCAGCAGCCATCGGACAGGATTTTCCTACGAGCAGTACTTC | CASSHRTGFSYEQYF | TRBJ2-7 | TRBD1 | NA | TRBV3-1
TGTGCCACCAGCAGAGGGGCCGGAGAGACCATCACAGATACGCAGTATTTT | CATSRGAGETITDTQYF | TRBJ2-3 | NA | few | TRBV15
TGTGCCAGCAGCTTAGGGAAAGGGGCGCAGTTCTTC | CASSLGKGAQFF | TRBJ2-1 | NA | NA | TRBV7-2
TGTGCCAGCAGCCTCCCACAAAATTACAGGGCCGAGCAGTACTTC | CASSLPQNYRAEQYF | TRBJ2-7 | NA | NA | TRBV7-9
TGCAGTGCTAGACCTCTGGCGGGACTCTCAACTCGGGAGCAGTACTTC | CSARPLAGLSTREQYF | TRBJ2-7 | NA | NA | TRBV20-1
TGTGCCAGCAGTTTAAGGGCTACCCCCTTTCCCGATACGCAGTATTTT | CASSLRATPFPDTQYF | TRBJ2-3 | NA | NA | TRBV12-3/TRBV12-4